A selection of T cell receptor beta chains follows, all from one sample in a study of spatial heterogeneity in lung cancer. Using its own MiXCR run on the 5' RACE reads, TCRdb lists one record per CDR3 protein. Of tens of thousands of distinct CDR3 sequences in the sample, around 8.6% were seen once. The sequenced sample was PBMCs, obtained at surgery. The source is a male donor with early-stage non-small cell lung cancer. Both conserved end residues are part of each CDR3. D genes are given only for firm matches. Clone size appears in some rows only: once, few, many, or a class for an expanded clone.

J | size | V | D | DNA | CDR3
TRBJ1-1 | few | TRBV28 | - | TGTGCCAGCAGTTTATTTCACGGGGTTGAAGCTTTCTTT | CASSLFHGVEAFF
TRBJ2-2 | few | TRBV7-9 | - | TGTGCCAGCAGCTTAGCGGCAACCGGGGAGCTGTTTTTT | CASSLAATGELFF
TRBJ2-7 | few | TRBV7-2 | TRBD1 | TGTGCCAGCAGCAAAAACAGGGGCCACGAGCAGTACTTC | CASSKNRGHEQYF
TRBJ1-6 | many | TRBV6-5 | - | TGTGCCAGCAGGAGCCTCAGGAATTCACCCCTCCACTTT | CASRSLRNSPLHF
TRBJ2-3 | many | TRBV12-3/TRBV12-4 | - | TGTGCCAGCAGTTTCGGCGGGGCAACAGATACGCAGTATTTT | CASSFGGATDTQYF
TRBJ2-1 | many | TRBV19 | - | TGTGCCAGTAGTGCGAGAAGCAGTCGTTCCTACAATGAGCAGTTCTTC | CASSARSSRSYNEQFF
TRBJ1-1 | - | TRBV15 | - | TGTGCCACCAGCGGCCACATAGACACTGAAGCTTTCTTT | CATSGHIDTEAFF
TRBJ2-7 | many | TRBV18 | - | TGTGCCAGCTCACCGACAAGTTACGAGCAGTACTTC | CASSPTSYEQYF
TRBJ2-3 | many | TRBV9 | TRBD2 | TGTGCCAGCAGCGTAGCTACGGGAGGAAGGGCAGATACGCAGTATTTT | CASSVATGGRADTQYF
TRBJ2-3 | few | TRBV5-1 | - | TGCGCCAGCAGCTTGGAGGCAGGATCCACAGATACGCAGTATTTT | CASSLEAGSTDTQYF
TRBJ1-2 | - | TRBV12-3/TRBV12-4 | - | TGTGCCAGCAGTTTAGACAGCATCTATGGCTACACCTTC | CASSLDSIYGYTF
TRBJ2-1 | - | TRBV28 | - | TGTGCCCGCACTGATCCAGGGGATCCCTACAATGAGCAGTTCTTC | CARTDPGDPYNEQFF
TRBJ2-7 | few | TRBV6-5 | TRBD1 | TGTGCCAGCAGAACAGGGGGAACACGGTTCTACGAGCAGTACTTC | CASRTGGTRFYEQYF
TRBJ2-1 | - | TRBV4-2 | - | TGTGCCAGCAGCCAAGAGGTGACCTACAATGAGCAGTTCTTC | CASSQEVTYNEQFF
TRBJ2-3 | - | TRBV25-1 | - | TGTGCCAGCAGTGAATCCTCTAGGGCAGATACGCAGTATTTT | CASSESSRADTQYF
TRBJ2-1 | - | TRBV29-1 | - | TGCAGCGTTGTTGAGGATGAGCAGTTCTTC | CSVVEDEQFF
TRBJ2-4 | many | TRBV3-1 | - | TGTGCCAGCAGCCTAAGGGGGAAAAACATTCAGTACTTC | CASSLRGKNIQYF
TRBJ2-4 | few | TRBV6-1 | - | TGTGCCAGCAGTGAAGCTCTGAGGCAGTCAAAAAACATTCAGTACTTC | CASSEALRQSKNIQYF
TRBJ2-2 | many | TRBV10-3 | - | TGTGCCATCAGTGAGTCAGCAGAAGCCGGGGAGCTGTTTTTT | CAISESAEAGELFF
TRBJ2-7 | few | TRBV25-1 | - | TGTGCCAGCAGTGAATACGGCAGGGAAGTTGAGCAGTACTTC | CASSEYGREVEQYF
TRBJ2-1 | many | TRBV12-3/TRBV12-4 | TRBD2 | TGTGCCAGCACCCTGACTAGCGGGAAGTACAATGAGCAGTTCTTC | CASTLTSGKYNEQFF
TRBJ1-5 | many | TRBV7-2 | TRBD1 | TGTGCCAGCAGTTCGCAGACAGGGGTAGGACAGCCCCAGCATTTT | CASSSQTGVGQPQHF
TRBJ2-5 | few | TRBV6-5 | - | TGTGCCAGCAGTCTGAGGGGCTGGGGGGTCCAAGAGACCCAGTACTTC | CASSLRGWGVQETQYF
TRBJ2-3 | many | TRBV6-2/TRBV6-3 | TRBD2 | TGTGCCAGCAGTTACTCGACTAGCCCCAGAGACAACCCAGATACGCAGTATTTT | CASSYSTSPRDNPDTQYF
TRBJ2-3 | - | TRBV7-9 | - | TGTGCCAGCAGCCTCCCCAGGACAGAGACAAGCACAGATACGCAGTATTTT | CASSLPRTETSTDTQYF
TRBJ2-2 | many | TRBV2 | - | TGTGCCAGCAGGGTTGACAGGTCCAACACCGGGGAGCTGTTTTTT | CASRVDRSNTGELFF
TRBJ2-1 | - | TRBV9 | - | TGTGCCAGCAGCGTAGTTTCAGGGGCGAGCTACAATGAGCAGTTCTTC | CASSVVSGASYNEQFF
TRBJ2-7 | - | TRBV5-1 | - | TGCGCCAGCAGCTTGGCGGGCAGGCGCTCCTACGAGCAGTACTTC | CASSLAGRRSYEQYF
TRBJ2-5 | few | TRBV2 | - | TGTGCCAGCAGTGAAAACAGCGAAGAGACCCAGTACTTC | CASSENSEETQYF
TRBJ2-3 | few | TRBV5-1 | TRBD1 | TGCGCCAGCAGCACGGGACAGGGAAGCACAGATACGCAGTATTTT | CASSTGQGSTDTQYF
TRBJ2-3 | many | TRBV11-2 | TRBD2 | TGTGCCAGCAGCTTAATAGCGGGGGGGTTCCCTAGCACAGATACGCAGTATTTT | CASSLIAGGFPSTDTQYF
TRBJ2-3 | few | TRBV7-2 | - | TGTGCCAGCAGCTTAGGACAGCCGAGCACAGATACGCAGTATTTT | CASSLGQPSTDTQYF
TRBJ2-2 | many | TRBV30 | - | TGTGCCTGGAGTGTACCCAGGGTCCGAGTCGGGGAGCTGTTTTTT | CAWSVPRVRVGELFF
TRBJ2-3 | many | TRBV7-2 | - | TGTGCCAGCAGCTCGGCACGGCCTAGCCCAGATACGCAGTATTTT | CASSSARPSPDTQYF
TRBJ1-2 | - | TRBV2 | - | TGTGCCAGCAGTGAAGCGACAGGAAGTGGCTACACCTTC | CASSEATGSGYTF
TRBJ2-7 | few | TRBV10-2 | - | TGCGCCAGCAGTGAGTCCCGGGACAAGTCCTACGAGCAGTACTTC | CASSESRDKSYEQYF
TRBJ1-5 | few | TRBV20-1 | TRBD1 | TGCAGTGCTAGGAAACAGGGGGGAGGCAATCAGCCCCAGCATTTT | CSARKQGGGNQPQHF
TRBJ2-7 | few | TRBV20-1 | - | TGCAGTGCCAGACGGGACGGGAGCTCCTACGAGCAGTACTTC | CSARRDGSSYEQYF
TRBJ2-5 | few | TRBV9 | TRBD2 | TGTGCCAGCAGCGTGACTAGCGGGGATGAGACCCAGTACTTC | CASSVTSGDETQYF
TRBJ1-2 | - | TRBV20-1 | TRBD1 | TGCAGTGCTAGACCCCGGACAGGGGGTAGGTATGGCTACACCTTC | CSARPRTGGRYGYTF
TRBJ2-7 | many | TRBV5-1 | - | TGCGCCAGCAGGTTGGACAGTTACGAGCAGTACTTC | CASRLDSYEQYF
TRBJ2-2 | - | TRBV28 | TRBD1 | TGTGCCAGCAGCCGGACAGGGTTTAGCGGGGAGCTGTTTTTT | CASSRTGFSGELFF
TRBJ2-1 | - | TRBV20-1 | - | TGCAGTGCTAGAGGGGTGCCTGTCCTGGAGGAGCAGTTCTTC | CSARGVPVLEEQFF
TRBJ2-3 | many | TRBV29-1 | TRBD2 | TGCAGCGTGCCCCCGCGGGGGGCCTCCACAGATACGCAGTATTTT | CSVPPRGASTDTQYF
TRBJ2-2 | - | TRBV27 | TRBD1 | TGTGCCAGCAGCAGGGACAGGATGAACACCGGGGAGCTGTTTTTT | CASSRDRMNTGELFF
TRBJ2-1 | - | TRBV27 | - | TGTGCCAGCAGTTTCGGTCGTCGGGATGAGCAGTTCTTC | CASSFGRRDEQFF
TRBJ2-2 | few | TRBV12-3/TRBV12-4 | - | TGTGCCAGCAGACACGGACAAGAAGACGGGGAGCTGTTTTTT | CASRHGQEDGELFF
TRBJ1-5 | few | TRBV30 | TRBD1 | TGTGCCTGGAGTGTTAGGTCAGGGGGCCGCAATCAGCCCCAGCATTTT | CAWSVRSGGRNQPQHF
TRBJ2-1 | - | TRBV29-1 | TRBD2 | TGCAGCGTTCTGGAGGTAGCGGGGTACAATGAGCAGTTCTTC | CSVLEVAGYNEQFF